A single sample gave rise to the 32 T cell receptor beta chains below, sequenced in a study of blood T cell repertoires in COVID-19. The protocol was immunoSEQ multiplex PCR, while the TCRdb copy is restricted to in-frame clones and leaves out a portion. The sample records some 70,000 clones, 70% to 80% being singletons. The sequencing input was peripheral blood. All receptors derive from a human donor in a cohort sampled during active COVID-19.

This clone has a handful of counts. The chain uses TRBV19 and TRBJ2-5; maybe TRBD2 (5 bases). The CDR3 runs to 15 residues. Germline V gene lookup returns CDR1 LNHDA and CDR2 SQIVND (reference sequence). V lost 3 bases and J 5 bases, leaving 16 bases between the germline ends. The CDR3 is CASSMETGFGETQYF. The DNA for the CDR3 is TGTGCCAGTAGTATGGAAACGGGGTTTGGGGAGACCCAGTACTTC. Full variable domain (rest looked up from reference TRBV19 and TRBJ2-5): DGGITQSPKYLFRKEGQNVTLSCEQNLNHDAMYWYRQDPGQGLRLIYYSQIVNDFQKGDIAEGYSVSREKKESFPLTVTSAQKNPTAFYLCASSMETGFGETQYFGPGTRLLVL.

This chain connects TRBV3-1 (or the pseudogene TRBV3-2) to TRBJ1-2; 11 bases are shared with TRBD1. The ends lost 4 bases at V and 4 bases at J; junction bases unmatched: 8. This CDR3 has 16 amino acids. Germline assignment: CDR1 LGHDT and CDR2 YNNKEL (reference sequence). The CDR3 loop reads CASSRTGGRGFYGYTF. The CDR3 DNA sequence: TGTGCCAGCAGCCGGACAGGGGGCAGAGGCTTCTATGGCTACACCTTC.

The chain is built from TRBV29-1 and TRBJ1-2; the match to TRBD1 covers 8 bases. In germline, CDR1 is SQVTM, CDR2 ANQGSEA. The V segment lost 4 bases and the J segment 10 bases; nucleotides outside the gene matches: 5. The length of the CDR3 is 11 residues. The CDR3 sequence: CSVGQGANYTF. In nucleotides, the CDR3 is TGCAGCGTTGGGCAGGGGGCAAACTACACCTTC.

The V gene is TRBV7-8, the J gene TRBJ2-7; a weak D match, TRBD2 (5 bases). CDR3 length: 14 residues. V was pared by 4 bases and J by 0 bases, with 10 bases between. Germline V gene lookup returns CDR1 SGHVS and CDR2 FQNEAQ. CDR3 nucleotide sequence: TGTGCCAGCAGCTCCGGTGGGAGCTCCTACGAGCAGTACTTC. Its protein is CASSSGGSSYEQYF.

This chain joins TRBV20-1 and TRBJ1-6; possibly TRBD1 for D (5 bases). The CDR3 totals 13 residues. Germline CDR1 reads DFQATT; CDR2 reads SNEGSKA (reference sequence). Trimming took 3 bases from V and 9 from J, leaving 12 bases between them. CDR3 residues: CSASQTDSSPLHF. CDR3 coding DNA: TGCAGTGCTAGTCAAACAGACAGTTCACCCCTCCACTTT.

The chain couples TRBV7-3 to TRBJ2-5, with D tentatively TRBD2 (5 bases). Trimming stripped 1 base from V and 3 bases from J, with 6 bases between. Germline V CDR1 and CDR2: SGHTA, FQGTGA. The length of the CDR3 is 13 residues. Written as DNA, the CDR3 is TGTGCCAGCAGCTTAAGGGGAGAAGAGACCCAGTACTTC. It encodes CASSLRGEETQYF.

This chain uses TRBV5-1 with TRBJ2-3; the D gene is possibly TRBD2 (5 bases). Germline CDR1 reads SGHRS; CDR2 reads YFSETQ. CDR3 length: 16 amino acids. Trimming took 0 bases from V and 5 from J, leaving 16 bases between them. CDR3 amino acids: CASSLAGYPAQDTQYF. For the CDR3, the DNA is TGCGCCAGCAGCTTGGCGGGATATCCTGCTCAAGATACGCAGTATTTT.

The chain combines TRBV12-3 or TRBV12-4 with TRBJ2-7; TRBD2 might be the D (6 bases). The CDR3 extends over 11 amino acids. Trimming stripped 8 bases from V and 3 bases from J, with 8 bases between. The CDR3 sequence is CASRESYEQYV. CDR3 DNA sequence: TGTGCCAGCCGGGAGAGCTACGAGCAGTACGTC.

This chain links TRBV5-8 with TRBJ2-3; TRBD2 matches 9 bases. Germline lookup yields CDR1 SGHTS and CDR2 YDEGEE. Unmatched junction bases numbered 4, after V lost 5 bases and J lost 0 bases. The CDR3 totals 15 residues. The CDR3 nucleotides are TGTGCCAGCAGGATGAGCGGGGGGAGCACAGATACGCAGTATTTT. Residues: CASRMSGGSTDTQYF.

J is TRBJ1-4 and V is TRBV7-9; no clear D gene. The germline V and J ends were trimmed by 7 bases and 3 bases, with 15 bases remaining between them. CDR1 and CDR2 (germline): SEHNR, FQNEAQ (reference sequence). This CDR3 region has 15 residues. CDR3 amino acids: CASKPGRRANEKLFF. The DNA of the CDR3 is TGTGCCAGCAAACCGGGTCGGCGGGCTAATGAAAAACTGTTTTTT. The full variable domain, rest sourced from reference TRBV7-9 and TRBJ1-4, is DTGVSQNPRHKITKRGQNVTFRCDPISEHNRLYWYRQTLGQGPEFLTYFQNEAQLEKSRLLSDRFSAERPKGSFSTLEIQRTEQGDSAMYLCASKPGRRANEKLFFGSGTQLSVL.

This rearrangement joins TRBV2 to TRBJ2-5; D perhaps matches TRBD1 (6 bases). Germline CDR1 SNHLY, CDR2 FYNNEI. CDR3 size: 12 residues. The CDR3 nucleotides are TGTGTCCTGGGGGCTAGCAGGGAGACCCAGTACTTC. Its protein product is CVLGASRETQYF.

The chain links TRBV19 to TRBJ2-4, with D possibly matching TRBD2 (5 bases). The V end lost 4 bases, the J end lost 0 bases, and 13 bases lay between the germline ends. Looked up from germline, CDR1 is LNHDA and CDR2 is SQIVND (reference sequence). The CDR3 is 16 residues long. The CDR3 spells CASSTGRRLAKNIQYF. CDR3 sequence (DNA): TGTGCCAGTAGTACCGGACGGAGGCTAGCCAAAAACATTCAGTACTTC.

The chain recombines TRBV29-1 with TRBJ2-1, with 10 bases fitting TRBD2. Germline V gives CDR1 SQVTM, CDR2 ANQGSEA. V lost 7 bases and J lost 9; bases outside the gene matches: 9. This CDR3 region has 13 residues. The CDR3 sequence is CSGRTSGSFEQFF. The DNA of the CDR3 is TGCAGCGGGAGGACTAGCGGTTCCTTTGAGCAGTTCTTC.

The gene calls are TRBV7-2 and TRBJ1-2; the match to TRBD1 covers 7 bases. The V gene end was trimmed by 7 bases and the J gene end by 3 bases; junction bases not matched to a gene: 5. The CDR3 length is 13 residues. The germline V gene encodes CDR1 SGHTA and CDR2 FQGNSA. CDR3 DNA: TGTGCCAGCACCCGGGACAGCTACTATGGCTACACCTTC. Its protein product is CASTRDSYYGYTF.

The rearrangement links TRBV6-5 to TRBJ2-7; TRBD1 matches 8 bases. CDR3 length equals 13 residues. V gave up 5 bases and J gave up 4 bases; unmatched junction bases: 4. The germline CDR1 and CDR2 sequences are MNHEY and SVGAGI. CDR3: CASSTHRGYEQYF. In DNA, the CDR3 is TGTGCCAGCAGTACTCACAGGGGGTACGAGCAGTACTTC.

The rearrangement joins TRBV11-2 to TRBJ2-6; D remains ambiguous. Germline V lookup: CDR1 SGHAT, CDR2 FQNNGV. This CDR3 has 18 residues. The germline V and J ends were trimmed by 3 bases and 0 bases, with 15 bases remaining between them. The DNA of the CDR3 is TGTGCCAGCAGCTTGGCCAGGATCAGTTCCTCTGGGGCCAACGTCCTGACTTTC. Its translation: CASSLARISSSGANVLTF.

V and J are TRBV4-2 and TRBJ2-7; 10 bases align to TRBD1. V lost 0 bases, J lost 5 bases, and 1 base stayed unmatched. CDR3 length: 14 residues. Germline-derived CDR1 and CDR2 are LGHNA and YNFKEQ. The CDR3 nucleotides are TGTGCCAGCAGCCAAGAGGACAGGGGGGACGAGCAGTACTTC. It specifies CASSQEDRGDEQYF.

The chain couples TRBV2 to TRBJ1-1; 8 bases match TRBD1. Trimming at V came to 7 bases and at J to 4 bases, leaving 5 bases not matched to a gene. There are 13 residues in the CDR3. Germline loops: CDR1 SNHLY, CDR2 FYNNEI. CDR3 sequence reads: CASNGQGGTEAFF. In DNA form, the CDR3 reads TGTGCCAGCAACGGACAGGGAGGCACTGAAGCTTTCTTT.

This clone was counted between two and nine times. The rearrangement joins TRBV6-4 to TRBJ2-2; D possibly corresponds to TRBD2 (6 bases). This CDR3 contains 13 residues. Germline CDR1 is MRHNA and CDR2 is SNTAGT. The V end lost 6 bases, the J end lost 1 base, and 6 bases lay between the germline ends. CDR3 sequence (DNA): TGTGCCAGCAGGGGAGGGAACACCGGGGAGCTGTTTTTT. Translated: CASRGGNTGELFF.

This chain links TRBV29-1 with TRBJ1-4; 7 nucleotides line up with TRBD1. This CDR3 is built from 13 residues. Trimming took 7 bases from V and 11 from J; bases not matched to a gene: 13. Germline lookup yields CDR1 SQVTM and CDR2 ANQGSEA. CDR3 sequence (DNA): TGCAGCGCCGTCGCTGACAGGGTAGGGAAACTGTTTTTT. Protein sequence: CSAVADRVGKLFF.

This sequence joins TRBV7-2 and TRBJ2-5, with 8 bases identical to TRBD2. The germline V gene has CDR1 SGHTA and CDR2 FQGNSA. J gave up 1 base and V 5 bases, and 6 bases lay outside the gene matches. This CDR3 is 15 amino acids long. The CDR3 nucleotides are TGTGCCAGCAGCGCCTTACTAGCGGTCCAAGAGACCCAGTACTTC. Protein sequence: CASSALLAVQETQYF.

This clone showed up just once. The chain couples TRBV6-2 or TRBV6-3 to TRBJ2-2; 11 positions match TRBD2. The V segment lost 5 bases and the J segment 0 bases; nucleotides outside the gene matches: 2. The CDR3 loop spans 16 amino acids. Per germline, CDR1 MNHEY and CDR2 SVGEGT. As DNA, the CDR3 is TGTGCCAGCAGTCGACTAGCGGGGCCGAACACCGGGGAGCTGTTTTTT. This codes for CASSRLAGPNTGELFF.

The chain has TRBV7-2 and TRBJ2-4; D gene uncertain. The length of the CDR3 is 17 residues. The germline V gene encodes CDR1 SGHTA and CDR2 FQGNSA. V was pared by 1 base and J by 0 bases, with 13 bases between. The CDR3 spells CASSLVGLIRAKNIQYF. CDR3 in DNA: TGTGCCAGCAGCTTAGTTGGCCTGATCCGAGCCAAAAACATTCAGTACTTC.

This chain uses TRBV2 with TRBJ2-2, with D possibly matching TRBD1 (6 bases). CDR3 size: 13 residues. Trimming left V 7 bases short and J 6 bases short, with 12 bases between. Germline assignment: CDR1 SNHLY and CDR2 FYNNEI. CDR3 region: CASTRQASGELFF. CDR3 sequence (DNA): TGTGCCAGCACTAGACAGGCCTCCGGGGAGCTGTTTTTT.

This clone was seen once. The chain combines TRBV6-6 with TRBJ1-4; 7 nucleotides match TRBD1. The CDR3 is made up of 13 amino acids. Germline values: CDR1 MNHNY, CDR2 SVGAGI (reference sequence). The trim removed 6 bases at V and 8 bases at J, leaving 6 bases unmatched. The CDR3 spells CASRSRGLEKLFF. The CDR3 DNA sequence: TGTGCCAGCAGGTCGAGGGGGCTCGAAAAACTGTTTTTT.

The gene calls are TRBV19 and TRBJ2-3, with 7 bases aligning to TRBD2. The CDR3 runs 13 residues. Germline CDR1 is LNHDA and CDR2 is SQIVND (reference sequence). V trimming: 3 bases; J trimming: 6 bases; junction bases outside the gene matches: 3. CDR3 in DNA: TGTGCCAGTAGTATGGCGGGAGCGGATACGCAGTATTTT. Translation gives CASSMAGADTQYF.

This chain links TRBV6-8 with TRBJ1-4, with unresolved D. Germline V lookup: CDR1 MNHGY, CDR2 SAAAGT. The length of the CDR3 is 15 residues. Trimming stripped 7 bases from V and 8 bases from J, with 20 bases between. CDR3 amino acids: CASTLPERVGEKLFF. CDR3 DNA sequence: TGTGCCAGCACCCTACCCGAGCGCGTCGGGGAAAAACTGTTTTTT.

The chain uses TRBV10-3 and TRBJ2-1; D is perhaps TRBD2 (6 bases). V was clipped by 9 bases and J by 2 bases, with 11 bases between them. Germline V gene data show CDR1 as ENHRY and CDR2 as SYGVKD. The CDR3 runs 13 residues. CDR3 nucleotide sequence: TGTGCCATGAGCGGGCCTCCCTACAATGAGCAGTTCTTC. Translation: CAMSGPPYNEQFF.

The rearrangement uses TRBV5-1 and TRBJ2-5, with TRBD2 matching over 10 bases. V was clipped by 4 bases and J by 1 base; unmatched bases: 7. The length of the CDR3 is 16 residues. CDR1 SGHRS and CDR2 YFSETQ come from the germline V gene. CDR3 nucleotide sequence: TGCGCCAGCAGCCCCCCTCCTAGCGGGGGCCAAGAGACCCAGTACTTC. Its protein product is CASSPPPSGGQETQYF.

The chain's CDR3 is CSVDTFGGTIYF. DNA of the CDR3: TGCAGCGTAGATACGTTTGGAGGCACCATATATTTT. This chain links TRBV29-1 with TRBJ1-3, with no clear D. This CDR3 has 12 amino acids. V was cut by 6 bases and J by 9 bases, with 15 bases left in between. CDR1 and CDR2 (germline): SQVTM, ANQGSEA.

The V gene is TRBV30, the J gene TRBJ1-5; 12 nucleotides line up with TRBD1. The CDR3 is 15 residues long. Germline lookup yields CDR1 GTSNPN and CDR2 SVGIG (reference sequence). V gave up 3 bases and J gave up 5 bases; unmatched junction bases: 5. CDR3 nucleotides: TGTGCCTGGAGCCACGGGACAGGGGGCGATCAGCCCCAGCATTTT. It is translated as CAWSHGTGGDQPQHF.

CDR3 residues: CASSLESIDEQFF. CDR3 coding DNA: TGTGCCAGCAGCTTAGAGTCCATTGATGAGCAGTTCTTC. The rearrangement links TRBV7-3 to TRBJ2-1; D unresolved. The germline V gene has CDR1 SGHTA and CDR2 FQGTGA. The CDR3 totals 13 residues. V dropped 2 bases and J dropped 8 bases, with 10 bases sitting between them.